The clone carrying this T cell receptor beta chain was counted only a few times. Its antigen remains unidentified. This sample was included in a study of CD8 T cells in ankylosing spondylitis. This CDR3 contains 14 residues. CDR1 and CDR2 from the germline V gene are SGHTA and FQGNSA. V was pared by 6 bases and J by 9 bases, with 18 bases between. Libraries of TCR beta came from quantitative 5'-RACE with molecular barcodes. TCRdb independently ran MiXCR on the 5' RACE reads; one entry per CDR3 protein. The data show around 120,000 distinct CDR3 sequences, roughly an eighth seen once. Study results and limitations: Reactive arthritis synovial fluid and blood previously showed some of these motif variants. For ankylosing spondylitis blood, a TCR beta motif of 7 or 8 highly homologous variants appeared characteristic.

Sequencing was performed on blood, either unsorted or a sorted T cell fraction (not recorded which). This chain uses TRBV7-2 with TRBJ2-4, with D perhaps TRBD2 (5 bases). The TCR comes from a female donor with ankylosing spondylitis or in good health (not recorded which). The CDR3 here is CASRTSLAAGIQYF. CDR3 sequence (DNA): TGTGCCAGCAGAACCTCCCTAGCCGCGGGCATTCAGTACTTC.